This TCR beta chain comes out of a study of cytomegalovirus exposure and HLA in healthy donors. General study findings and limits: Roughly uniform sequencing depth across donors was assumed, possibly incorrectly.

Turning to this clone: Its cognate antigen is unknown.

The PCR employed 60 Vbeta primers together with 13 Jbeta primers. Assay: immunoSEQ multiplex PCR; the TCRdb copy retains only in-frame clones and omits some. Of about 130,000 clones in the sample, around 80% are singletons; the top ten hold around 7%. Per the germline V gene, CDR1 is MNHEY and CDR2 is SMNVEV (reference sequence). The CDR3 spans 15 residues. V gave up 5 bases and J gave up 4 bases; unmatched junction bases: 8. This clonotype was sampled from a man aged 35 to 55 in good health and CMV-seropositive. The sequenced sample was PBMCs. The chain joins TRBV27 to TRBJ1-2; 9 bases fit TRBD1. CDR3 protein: CASSITGGRGYGYTF. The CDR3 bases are TGTGCCAGCAGTATAACAGGGGGCAGAGGCTATGGCTACACCTTC.